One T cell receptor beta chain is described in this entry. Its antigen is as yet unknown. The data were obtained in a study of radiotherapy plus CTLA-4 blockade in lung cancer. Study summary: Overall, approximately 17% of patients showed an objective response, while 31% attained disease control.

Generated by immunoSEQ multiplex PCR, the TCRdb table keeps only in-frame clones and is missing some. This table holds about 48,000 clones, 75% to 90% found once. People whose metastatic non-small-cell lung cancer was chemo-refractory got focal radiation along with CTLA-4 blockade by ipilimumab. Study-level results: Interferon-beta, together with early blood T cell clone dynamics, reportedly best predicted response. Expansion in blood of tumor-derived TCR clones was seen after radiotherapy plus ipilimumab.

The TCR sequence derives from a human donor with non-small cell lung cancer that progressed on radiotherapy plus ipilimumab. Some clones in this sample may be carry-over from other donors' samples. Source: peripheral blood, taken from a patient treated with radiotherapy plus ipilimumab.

The CDR3 region has the DNA TGTGCCAGTAGTTCCGGACTGATGAACACTGAAGCTTTCTTT. This encodes CASSSGLMNTEAFF. The V and J genes are TRBV19 and TRBJ1-1; D is uncertain. Trimming pared 5 bases from V and 0 bases from J, leaving 10 bases between. Germline V lookup: CDR1 LNHDA, CDR2 SQIVND (reference sequence). This CDR3 contains 14 residues. The variable domain in full, completed from reference TRBV19 and TRBJ1-1, reads DGGITQSPKYLFRKEGQNVTLSCEQNLNHDAMYWYRQDPGQGLRLIYYSQIVNDFQKGDIAEGYSVSREKKESFPLTVTSAQKNPTAFYLCASSSGLMNTEAFFGQGTRLTVV.